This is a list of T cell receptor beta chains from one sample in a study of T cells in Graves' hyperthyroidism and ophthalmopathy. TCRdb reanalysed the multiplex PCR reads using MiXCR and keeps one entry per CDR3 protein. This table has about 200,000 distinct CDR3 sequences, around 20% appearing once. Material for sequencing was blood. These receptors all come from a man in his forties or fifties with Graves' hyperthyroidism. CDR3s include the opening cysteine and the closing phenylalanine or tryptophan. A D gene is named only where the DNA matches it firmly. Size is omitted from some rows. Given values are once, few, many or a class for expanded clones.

CDR3aa: CASSTIATSGRTDTQYF; CDR3nt: TGCGCCAGCTCGACCATCGCGACTAGCGGGCGCACAGATACGCAGTATTTT; j_gene: TRBJ2-3; d_gene: TRBD2; v_gene: TRBV5-1; abundance: many
CDR3aa: CASSGLANTGELFF; CDR3nt: TGTGCCAGCAGTGGACTAGCGAACACCGGGGAGCTGTTTTTT; j_gene: TRBJ2-2; d_gene: .; v_gene: TRBV2; abundance: many
CDR3aa: CASSSQGGLSLGYTF; CDR3nt: TGTGCCAGCAGCTCCCAGGGGGGGTTGTCGTTGGGCTACACCTTC; j_gene: TRBJ1-2; d_gene: TRBD1; v_gene: TRBV7-2; abundance: .
CDR3aa: CASSQVTESYEQYF; CDR3nt: TGTGCCAGCAGCCAAGTGACAGAATCCTACGAGCAGTACTTC; j_gene: TRBJ2-7; d_gene: .; v_gene: TRBV4-2; abundance: many
CDR3aa: CSAARQARYGYTF; CDR3nt: TGCAGTGCAGCCCGACAGGCTCGGTATGGCTACACCTTC; j_gene: TRBJ1-2; d_gene: .; v_gene: TRBV20-1; abundance: many
CDR3aa: CASRYYRSREAFF; CDR3nt: TGTGCCAGCAGATACTACAGGTCGCGAGAAGCTTTCTTT; j_gene: TRBJ1-1; d_gene: .; v_gene: TRBV7-2; abundance: many
CDR3aa: CASSYPPSYNEQFF; CDR3nt: TGTGCCAGCAGTTACCCACCCTCCTACAATGAGCAGTTCTTC; j_gene: TRBJ2-1; d_gene: .; v_gene: TRBV6-2/TRBV6-3; abundance: few
CDR3aa: CASSPWTDLNTEAFF; CDR3nt: TGTGCCAGCAGCCCCTGGACGGATTTGAACACTGAAGCTTTCTTT; j_gene: TRBJ1-1; d_gene: .; v_gene: TRBV7-9; abundance: many
CDR3aa: CASSLGPAAGGSRTQYF; CDR3nt: TGTGCCAGCAGCTTAGGCCCTGCCGCGGGGGGGAGTAGGACCCAGTACTTC; j_gene: TRBJ2-5; d_gene: TRBD2; v_gene: TRBV11-2; abundance: many
CDR3aa: CASSQDLGPYEQYF; CDR3nt: TGTGCCAGCAGCCAAGATCTAGGGCCCTACGAGCAGTACTTC; j_gene: TRBJ2-7; d_gene: .; v_gene: TRBV14; abundance: few
CDR3aa: CSARDGGGNYGYTF; CDR3nt: TGCAGTGCTAGAGATGGGGGGGGCAACTATGGCTACACCTTC; j_gene: TRBJ1-2; d_gene: .; v_gene: TRBV20-1; abundance: many
CDR3aa: CASSHYRMGANTGELFF; CDR3nt: TGCGCCAGCAGCCACTATCGTATGGGCGCGAACACCGGGGAGCTGTTTTTT; j_gene: TRBJ2-2; d_gene: .; v_gene: TRBV4-3; abundance: few
CDR3aa: CASSSSAGGETQYF; CDR3nt: TGTGCCAGCAGCTCCAGCGCAGGGGGAGAGACCCAGTACTTC; j_gene: TRBJ2-5; d_gene: TRBD1; v_gene: TRBV11-2; abundance: many
CDR3aa: CASSYTEAFF; CDR3nt: TGTGCCAGCAGTTACACTGAAGCTTTCTTT; j_gene: TRBJ1-1; d_gene: .; v_gene: TRBV6-6; abundance: many
CDR3aa: CASSSAGTGVTGELFF; CDR3nt: TGTGCCAGCAGTAGCGCCGGGACAGGGGTTACCGGGGAGCTGTTTTTT; j_gene: TRBJ2-2; d_gene: TRBD1; v_gene: TRBV6-2/TRBV6-3; abundance: .
CDR3aa: CATSEMSGANTGELFF; CDR3nt: TGTGCCACCAGTGAAATGAGCGGGGCGAACACCGGGGAGCTGTTTTTT; j_gene: TRBJ2-2; d_gene: TRBD2; v_gene: TRBV24-1; abundance: .
CDR3aa: CASSQFVGGPSPLHF; CDR3nt: TGTGCCAGCAGCCAATTTGTAGGGGGGCCTTCACCCCTCCACTTT; j_gene: TRBJ1-6; d_gene: .; v_gene: TRBV7-3; abundance: many
CDR3aa: CASSLLQGHGELFF; CDR3nt: TGTGCCAGCAGTCTTCTACAGGGGCACGGGGAGCTGTTTTTT; j_gene: TRBJ2-2; d_gene: TRBD1; v_gene: TRBV12-3/TRBV12-4; abundance: many
CDR3aa: CASSSSKRPGIYNEQFF; CDR3nt: TGTGCCAGCAGTTCCTCCAAACGGCCGGGCATATACAATGAGCAGTTCTTC; j_gene: TRBJ2-1; d_gene: .; v_gene: TRBV28; abundance: many
CDR3aa: CASSLYRSSYEQYF; CDR3nt: TGTGCCAGCAGTTTATATAGGAGCTCCTACGAGCAGTACTTC; j_gene: TRBJ2-7; d_gene: .; v_gene: TRBV28; abundance: many
CDR3aa: CSAYDPGSSYEQYF; CDR3nt: TGCAGTGCTTATGATCCTGGGAGCTCCTACGAGCAGTACTTC; j_gene: TRBJ2-7; d_gene: .; v_gene: TRBV20-1; abundance: once
CDR3aa: CASSYPSRGRIDTGELFF; CDR3nt: TGTGCCAGCAGTTACCCCTCCAGGGGGCGTATTGACACCGGGGAGCTGTTTTTT; j_gene: TRBJ2-2; d_gene: TRBD1; v_gene: TRBV6-2/TRBV6-3; abundance: few
CDR3aa: CASSLRGSGGGEQFF; CDR3nt: TGTGCCAGCAGCCTCCGAGGGAGCGGGGGCGGTGAGCAGTTCTTC; j_gene: TRBJ2-1; d_gene: TRBD2; v_gene: TRBV9; abundance: many
CDR3aa: CASRTGDGSYGYTF; CDR3nt: TGTGCCAGCAGGACAGGGGATGGCAGCTATGGCTACACCTTC; j_gene: TRBJ1-2; d_gene: TRBD1; v_gene: TRBV6-1; abundance: .
CDR3aa: CASSTGGAGELFF; CDR3nt: TGTGCCAGCAGCACGGGGGGGGCCGGGGAGCTGTTTTTT; j_gene: TRBJ2-2; d_gene: TRBD2; v_gene: TRBV5-4; abundance: few
CDR3aa: CASSLEGRVSGANVLTF; CDR3nt: TGCGCCAGCAGCTTGGAAGGGAGGGTCTCTGGGGCCAACGTCCTGACTTTC; j_gene: TRBJ2-6; d_gene: TRBD2; v_gene: TRBV5-1; abundance: many